This T cell receptor (beta chain) was observed in a study of cytomegalovirus exposure and HLA in healthy donors. Study-wide context: The 95 to 150 validation repertoires used the same platform as the 500 to 700 first-cohort repertoires, a later analysis reported.

V trimming: 3 bases; J trimming: 8 bases; junction bases outside the gene matches: 6. This CDR3 spans 13 amino acids. The germline CDR1 and CDR2 sequences are MDHEN and SYDVKM. Study-wide findings and caveats: It was reportedly the case that the classifier diagnosed cytomegalovirus status with high specificity and sensitivity. One later analysis, an examination of the roughly 130 validation repertoires, found that first-cohort TCR clusters tended to co-occur in them. Cytomegalovirus association was assigned to under 200 TCR beta chains.

Sequencing was performed with immunoSEQ multiplex PCR; in TCRdb, only in-frame clones are kept and a portion is missing. This table holds 240,000 or so clones, around 85% found once. A note on this clone: Its target is unknown.

This chain joins TRBV28 and TRBJ1-2, with 7 nucleotides matching TRBD1. This receptor was obtained from a woman aged 30 to 39 in good health and CMV-seropositive. Sequencing input: PBMCs. The CDR3, as DNA: TGTGCCAGCAGTTTCACAGGGGTTTGGGGCTACACCTTC. As protein: CASSFTGVWGYTF.